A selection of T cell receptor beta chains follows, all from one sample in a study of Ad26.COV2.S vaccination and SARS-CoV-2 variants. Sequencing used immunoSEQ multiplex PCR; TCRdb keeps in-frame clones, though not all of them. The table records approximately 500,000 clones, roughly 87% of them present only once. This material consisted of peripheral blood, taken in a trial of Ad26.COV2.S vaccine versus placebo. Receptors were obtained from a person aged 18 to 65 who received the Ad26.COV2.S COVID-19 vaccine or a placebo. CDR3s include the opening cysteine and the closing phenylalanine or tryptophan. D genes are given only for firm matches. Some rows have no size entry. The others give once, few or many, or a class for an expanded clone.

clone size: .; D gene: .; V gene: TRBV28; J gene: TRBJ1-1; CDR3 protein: CASRTGLANTEAFF; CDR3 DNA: TGTGCCAGCAGAACGGGTCTGGCGAACACTGAAGCTTTCTTT
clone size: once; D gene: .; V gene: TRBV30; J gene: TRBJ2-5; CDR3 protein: CAWSPGGSPGETQYF; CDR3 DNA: TGTGCCTGGAGTCCAGGGGGGAGCCCCGGGGAGACCCAGTACTTC
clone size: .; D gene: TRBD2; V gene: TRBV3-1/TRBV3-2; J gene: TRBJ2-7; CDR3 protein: CASTDQIAGVFFYEQYF; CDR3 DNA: TGTGCCAGCACGGACCAAATAGCGGGAGTTTTTTTCTACGAGCAGTACTTC
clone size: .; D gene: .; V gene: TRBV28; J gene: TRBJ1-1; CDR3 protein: CASSQSFVAFF; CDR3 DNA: TGTGCCAGCAGTCAGAGTTTTGTGGCTTTCTTT
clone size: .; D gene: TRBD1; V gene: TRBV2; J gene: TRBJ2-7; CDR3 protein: CASSWDRDDEQYF; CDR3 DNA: TGTGCCAGCAGTTGGGACAGGGACGACGAGCAGTACTTC
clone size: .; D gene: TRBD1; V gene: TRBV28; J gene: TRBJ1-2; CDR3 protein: CASSLWTGDDGYTF; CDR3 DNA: TGTGCCAGCAGTTTATGGACAGGGGACGATGGCTACACCTTC
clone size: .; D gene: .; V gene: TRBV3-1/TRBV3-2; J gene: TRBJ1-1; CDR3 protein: CASSQDAGVAFF; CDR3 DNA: TGTGCCAGCAGCCAAGACGCCGGGGTAGCTTTCTTT
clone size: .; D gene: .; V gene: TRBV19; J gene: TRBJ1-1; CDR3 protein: CASSILGDPSGEAFF; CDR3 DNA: TGTGCCAGTAGTATTCTGGGGGATCCCTCCGGTGAAGCTTTCTTT
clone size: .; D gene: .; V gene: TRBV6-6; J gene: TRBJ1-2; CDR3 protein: CASRRGRQANYGYTF; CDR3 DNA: TGTGCCAGCAGACGGGGCCGCCAAGCTAACTATGGCTACACCTTC
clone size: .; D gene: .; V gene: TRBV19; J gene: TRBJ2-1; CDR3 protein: CAKAGGFFWQVREQFF; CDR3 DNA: TGTGCCAAAGCGGGTGGTTTCTTTTGGCAGGTGCGGGAGCAGTTCTTC
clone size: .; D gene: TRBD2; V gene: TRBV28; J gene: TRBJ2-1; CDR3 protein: CASLRGGLAGGFGSYNEQFF; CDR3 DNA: TGTGCCAGTTTACGGGGGGGACTAGCGGGAGGATTCGGCTCCTACAATGAGCAGTTCTTC
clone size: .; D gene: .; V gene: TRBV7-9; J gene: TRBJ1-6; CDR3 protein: CASSSISGLSSYNSPLHF; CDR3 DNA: TGTGCCAGCAGCTCAATTTCAGGGCTAAGCTCCTATAATTCACCCCTCCACTTT
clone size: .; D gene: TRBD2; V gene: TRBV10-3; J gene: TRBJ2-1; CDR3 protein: CAISATSGRSGEQFF; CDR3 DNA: TGTGCCATCAGTGCCACTAGCGGGAGGAGCGGTGAGCAGTTCTTC
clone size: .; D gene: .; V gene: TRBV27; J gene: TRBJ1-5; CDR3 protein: CASSLFGDQPQHF; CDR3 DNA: TGTGCCAGCAGTTTATTCGGGGATCAGCCCCAGCATTTT
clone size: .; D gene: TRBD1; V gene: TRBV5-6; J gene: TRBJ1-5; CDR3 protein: CASSIGQGGQPQHF; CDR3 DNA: TGTGCCAGCAGCATTGGACAGGGCGGCCAGCCCCAGCATTTT
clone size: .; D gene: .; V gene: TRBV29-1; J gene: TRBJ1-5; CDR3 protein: CSVAQGGNQPQHF; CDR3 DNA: TGCAGCGTTGCGCAAGGGGGAAACCAGCCCCAGCATTTT